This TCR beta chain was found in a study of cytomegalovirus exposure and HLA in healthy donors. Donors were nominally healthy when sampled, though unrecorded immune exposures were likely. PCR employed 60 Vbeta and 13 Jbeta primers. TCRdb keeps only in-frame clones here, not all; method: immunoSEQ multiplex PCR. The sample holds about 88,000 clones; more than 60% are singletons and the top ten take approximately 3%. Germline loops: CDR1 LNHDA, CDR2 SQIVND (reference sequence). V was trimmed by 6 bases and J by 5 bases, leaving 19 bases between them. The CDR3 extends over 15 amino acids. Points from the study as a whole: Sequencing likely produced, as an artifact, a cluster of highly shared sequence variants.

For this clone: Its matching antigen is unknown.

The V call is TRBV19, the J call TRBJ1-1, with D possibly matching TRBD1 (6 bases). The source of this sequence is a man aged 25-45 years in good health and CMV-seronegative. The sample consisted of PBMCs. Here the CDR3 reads CASSPGGRARTEAFF. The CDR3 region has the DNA TGTGCCAGTAGCCCTGGGGGCAGGGCGAGAACTGAAGCTTTCTTT.